A selection of T cell receptor beta chains follows, all from one sample in a study of shared clonotypes between healthy human individuals. The data were produced by immunoSEQ multiplex PCR, yet TCRdb's version contains in-frame clones alone and is incomplete. Of approximately 480,000 clones in the sample, over 60% were seen once. The sample taken for sequencing was PBMCs. Receptor source: a woman in her forties in good health. Some clones in this sample may be carry-over from other donors' samples. Both conserved end residues are part of each CDR3. Each record gives: CDR3 protein, CDR3 DNA, clone size, J gene, D gene, V gene. The D gene is left open where the match is weak. The size field is filled for only some rows; it gives once, few, many or a size class.

cdr3_aa: CASTHSGGQGMNTEAFF
cdr3_nt: TGTGCCAGCACTCATAGTGGCGGACAGGGGATGAACACTGAAGCTTTCTTT
clone_size: once
j_call: TRBJ1-1
d_call: TRBD1
v_call: TRBV28

cdr3_aa: CASSIPDTDTQYF
cdr3_nt: TGTGCCAGCAGCATCCCGGACACAGATACGCAGTATTTT
clone_size: -
j_call: TRBJ2-3
d_call: -
v_call: TRBV21-1

cdr3_aa: CASSVEGGRFVNEQFF
cdr3_nt: TGTGCCAGCAGCGTAGAAGGAGGGAGATTTGTTAATGAGCAGTTCTTC
clone_size: -
j_call: TRBJ2-1
d_call: -
v_call: TRBV9

cdr3_aa: CASSLTYPPMNEQFF
cdr3_nt: TGTGCCAGCAGCTTAACCTACCCTCCTATGAATGAGCAGTTCTTC
clone_size: few
j_call: TRBJ2-1
d_call: -
v_call: TRBV7-2

cdr3_aa: CASSRGARGYTF
cdr3_nt: TGTGCCAGTAGTAGGGGGGCAAGGGGCTACACCTTC
clone_size: -
j_call: TRBJ1-2
d_call: -
v_call: TRBV19

cdr3_aa: CASRDRGLGETQYF
cdr3_nt: TGTGCCAGCAGGGACAGGGGGCTGGGAGAGACCCAGTACTTC
clone_size: -
j_call: TRBJ2-5
d_call: TRBD1
v_call: TRBV2

cdr3_aa: CASSEHSYEQYF
cdr3_nt: TGTGCCAGCAGTGAGCACAGTTACGAGCAGTACTTC
clone_size: -
j_call: TRBJ2-7
d_call: -
v_call: TRBV6-1

cdr3_aa: CASSQVGRSYEQYF
cdr3_nt: TGCGCCAGCAGCCAAGTGGGGAGGTCCTACGAGCAGTACTTC
clone_size: -
j_call: TRBJ2-7
d_call: -
v_call: TRBV4-1

cdr3_aa: CASSGYSSGRNNEQFF
cdr3_nt: TGCGCCAGCAGCGGCTATTCTAGCGGGAGGAACAATGAGCAGTTCTTC
clone_size: few
j_call: TRBJ2-1
d_call: TRBD2
v_call: TRBV5-1

cdr3_aa: CASTPTGDNQPQHF
cdr3_nt: TGCGCCAGCACCCCGACAGGGGACAATCAGCCCCAGCATTTT
clone_size: -
j_call: TRBJ1-5
d_call: TRBD1
v_call: TRBV10-2

cdr3_aa: CASSLTAAGQFF
cdr3_nt: TGTGCCAGTAGTCTGACGGCCGCGGGGCAGTTCTTC
clone_size: once
j_call: TRBJ2-1
d_call: -
v_call: TRBV19

cdr3_aa: CASSLKGQRGEQYF
cdr3_nt: TGTGCCAGCAGTTTAAAAGGGCAGAGGGGGGAGCAGTACTTC
clone_size: -
j_call: TRBJ2-7
d_call: -
v_call: TRBV27

cdr3_aa: CASSRTSGVYNEQFF
cdr3_nt: TGTGCCAGCAGCCGTACTAGCGGAGTCTACAATGAGCAGTTCTTC
clone_size: -
j_call: TRBJ2-1
d_call: TRBD2
v_call: TRBV11-2

cdr3_aa: CASSDLAGNYEQYF
cdr3_nt: TGTGCCAGCAGTGACCTAGCGGGAAATTACGAGCAGTACTTC
clone_size: -
j_call: TRBJ2-7
d_call: TRBD2
v_call: TRBV2

cdr3_aa: CASSPEQGLLYEQYF
cdr3_nt: TGTGCCAGCAGCCCGGAACAGGGGCTGTTGTACGAGCAGTACTTC
clone_size: few
j_call: TRBJ2-7
d_call: TRBD1
v_call: TRBV5-6

cdr3_aa: CASSQEGQSYNEQFF
cdr3_nt: TGCGCCAGCAGCCAAGAAGGACAGTCCTACAATGAGCAGTTCTTC
clone_size: -
j_call: TRBJ2-1
d_call: -
v_call: TRBV4-1

cdr3_aa: CASSLISGRAGEQFF
cdr3_nt: TGTGCCAGCAGCTTAATTAGCGGGAGGGCCGGTGAGCAGTTCTTC
clone_size: -
j_call: TRBJ2-1
d_call: TRBD2
v_call: TRBV7-8

cdr3_aa: CASTRGAGGDETQYF
cdr3_nt: TGTGCCAGTACCCGGGGGGCAGGGGGTGACGAGACCCAGTACTTC
clone_size: -
j_call: TRBJ2-5
d_call: -
v_call: TRBV19

cdr3_aa: CASSLSSPNQPQHF
cdr3_nt: TGTGCCAGCAGTTTATCCTCCCCAAATCAGCCCCAGCATTTT
clone_size: -
j_call: TRBJ1-5
d_call: -
v_call: TRBV27

cdr3_aa: CASSLALQKETQYF
cdr3_nt: TGCGCCAGCAGCTTGGCCTTACAGAAAGAGACCCAGTACTTC
clone_size: -
j_call: TRBJ2-5
d_call: -
v_call: TRBV5-1

cdr3_aa: CASSLTVRQPQHF
cdr3_nt: TGTGCCAGCAGCTTAACCGTTAGGCAGCCCCAGCATTTT
clone_size: -
j_call: TRBJ1-5
d_call: -
v_call: TRBV7-2

cdr3_aa: CASSLRSQGALGNQPQHF
cdr3_nt: TGTGCCAGCAGCCTTCGTTCACAGGGGGCGCTGGGTAATCAGCCCCAGCATTTT
clone_size: -
j_call: TRBJ1-5
d_call: TRBD1
v_call: TRBV16

cdr3_aa: CASSLGRGGSGNTIYF
cdr3_nt: TGTGCCAGCAGCTTGGGAAGAGGAGGCTCTGGAAACACCATATATTTT
clone_size: -
j_call: TRBJ1-3
d_call: -
v_call: TRBV5-4

cdr3_aa: CASSIYSQGISYNEQFF
cdr3_nt: TGTGCCAGCAGCATATATTCACAGGGGATTTCCTACAATGAGCAGTTCTTC
clone_size: -
j_call: TRBJ2-1
d_call: TRBD1
v_call: TRBV9

cdr3_aa: CASSLWGINQPQHF
cdr3_nt: TGTGCCAGCAGCTTGTGGGGGATTAATCAGCCCCAGCATTTT
clone_size: -
j_call: TRBJ1-5
d_call: -
v_call: TRBV5-4

cdr3_aa: CASRALDTGELFF
cdr3_nt: TGTGCCAGCAGGGCACTGGACACCGGGGAGCTGTTTTTT
clone_size: few
j_call: TRBJ2-2
d_call: -
v_call: TRBV2

cdr3_aa: CASRSGGETGEQYF
cdr3_nt: TGTGCCAGTAGAAGTGGTGGGGAAACAGGCGAGCAGTACTTC
clone_size: -
j_call: TRBJ2-7
d_call: -
v_call: TRBV19

cdr3_aa: CASSSPDHPGAQYF
cdr3_nt: TGTGCCAGCAGTTCGCCGGACCACCCCGGGGCCCAGTACTTC
clone_size: -
j_call: TRBJ2-5
d_call: -
v_call: TRBV28

cdr3_aa: CASSLETGNGEQFF
cdr3_nt: TGTGCCAGCAGCTTAGAGACAGGAAATGGTGAGCAGTTCTTC
clone_size: -
j_call: TRBJ2-1
d_call: -
v_call: TRBV7-8

cdr3_aa: CASSQGGPGDQETQYF
cdr3_nt: TGCGCCAGCAGCCAAGGGGGGCCCGGGGACCAAGAGACCCAGTACTTC
clone_size: -
j_call: TRBJ2-5
d_call: -
v_call: TRBV4-3

cdr3_aa: CASSLEGLAGDNEQFF
cdr3_nt: TGTGCCAGTAGTCTCGAAGGACTAGCGGGAGACAATGAGCAGTTCTTC
clone_size: -
j_call: TRBJ2-1
d_call: TRBD2
v_call: TRBV19